This TCR beta chain was recovered during a study of identical twins. Regarding the study as a whole: Models, which agreed with sharing between unrelated individuals, nonetheless underestimated the out-of-frame TCR alpha sharing seen in monozygotic twins. Twin-shared out-of-frame alpha sequences were enriched for low generation probability. Cord blood's abundant beta clonotypes had fewer insertions, unlike memory repertoires.

TCRdb itself ran the 5' RACE reads through MiXCR, one entry per CDR3 protein. The sample has 200,000 to 300,000 distinct CDR3 sequences, about 10% seen once; the top ten hold 9% to 10%. This clonotype was seen many times. Its antigen is undetermined. Trimming removed 1 base from V and 5 bases from J, with 15 bases in between. Germline values: CDR1 SGHRS, CDR2 YFSETQ. This CDR3 is built from 15 residues. What was sequenced was memory T cells sorted from blood. The chain recombines TRBV5-1 with TRBJ1-1; D is ambiguous. This clonotype was sampled from a man aged 50-59 years in good health. The CDR3, as DNA: TGCGCCAGCAGCTTGTTTCATGATTCTCCGACTGAAGCTTTCTTT. Translating gives CASSLFHDSPTEAFF.